Below are 24 T cell receptor beta chains sequenced from a single sample in a study of long-term antiretroviral therapy in people with HIV. Run at survey level, the immunoSEQ assay was version v3.0. TCRdb's copy holds only in-frame clones and misses some; the assay was immunoSEQ multiplex PCR. The sample carries 25,000 to 35,000 clones, 91% recorded once. Sequenced material: unsorted PBMCs, taken 3.1 years after starting antiretroviral therapy. Receptors were obtained from a man between 18 and 35 years old with HIV.

The chain couples TRBV13 to TRBJ1-1; 11 positions match TRBD1. The germline gives CDR1 PRHDT, CDR2 FYEKMQ (reference sequence). CDR3 length: 16 amino acids. V lost 5 bases to trimming and J lost 0 bases; unmatched junction nucleotides: 5. The CDR3 spells CASSTWTGGLNTEAFF. The DNA of the CDR3 is TGTGCCAGCAGCACTTGGACAGGGGGCCTGAACACTGAAGCTTTCTTT. The full variable domain, in which reference TRBV13 and TRBJ1-1 provide the parts outside the CDR3, is AAGVIQSPRHLIKEKRETATLKCYPIPRHDTVYWYQQGPGQDPQFLISFYEKMQSDKGSIPDRFSAQQFSDYHSELNMSSLELGDSALYFCASSTWTGGLNTEAFFGQGTRLTVV.

This chain links TRBV6-6 with TRBJ2-2, with 10 bases lining up with TRBD1. The CDR3 has 16 residues. V lost 5 bases, J lost 5 bases, and 8 bases stayed unmatched. Germline CDR1 and CDR2: MNHNY and SVGAGI (reference sequence). The CDR3 loop is CASSPPGQGRTGELFF. The CDR3 DNA reads as TGTGCCAGCAGTCCACCGGGACAGGGGCGGACCGGGGAGCTGTTTTTT.

This chain joins TRBV6-1 and TRBJ1-5; possible D gene TRBD1, 6 bases. Deletions cut 0 bases from V and 2 bases from J, with 11 bases between. The CDR3 runs to 16 residues. Germline lookup yields CDR1 MNHNS and CDR2 SASEGT. The DNA of the CDR3 is TGTGCCAGCAGTGAAGCAAGGGGGTTCGGCAATCAGCCCCAGCATTTT. Translating gives CASSEARGFGNQPQHF.

This sequence joins TRBV28 and TRBJ2-7; perhaps D is TRBD1 or TRBD2 (5 bases each). This CDR3 region has 12 residues. V dropped 8 bases and J dropped 3 bases, with 11 bases sitting between them. Germline lookup yields CDR1 MDHEN and CDR2 SYDVKM. The CDR3 here is CASGTALYEQYF. CDR3 sequence (DNA): TGTGCCAGCGGGACGGCCCTCTACGAGCAGTACTTC.

The CDR3 coding sequence is TGTGCCAGCAGGTTGAGCTCCTATAATTCACCCCTCCACTTT. This codes for CASRLSSYNSPLHF. J is TRBJ1-6 and V is TRBV6-5; the D is unclear. Germline V gene data show CDR1 as MNHEY and CDR2 as SVGAGI. This CDR3 contains 14 residues. V lost 6 bases and J lost 0, with 6 bases in between.

This clone appeared a few times. The chain is built from TRBV30 and TRBJ2-7; a possible D gene is TRBD2 (6 bases). Trimming took 0 bases from V and 12 from J, leaving 15 bases between them. This CDR3 is 12 amino acids long. The germline V gene has CDR1 GTSNPN and CDR2 SVGIG (reference sequence). The DNA of the CDR3 is TGTGCCTGGAGTGTAGGACGGGGACTGTTGTACTTC. As protein: CAWSVGRGLLYF.

The rearrangement joins TRBV7-2 to TRBJ2-6; no clear D gene. The CDR3 loop spans 13 amino acids. Germline values: CDR1 SGHTA, CDR2 FQGNSA. Trimming shortened V by 3 bases and J by 3 bases, and 3 bases separated the two germline ends. CDR3 region: CASSFYGANVLTF. In nucleotides, the CDR3 is TGTGCCAGCAGCTTTTATGGGGCCAACGTCCTGACTTTC. Based on the CDR3 plus reference TRBV7-2 and TRBJ2-6, the full variable domain is GAGVSQSPSNKVTEKGKDVELRCDPISGHTALYWYRQSLGQGLEFLIYFQGNSAPDKSGLPSDRFSAERTGGSVSTLTIQRTQQEDSAVYLCASSFYGANVLTFGAGSRLTVL.

The genes are TRBV2 and TRBJ2-7, with 8 bases matching TRBD2. Trimming removed 4 bases from V and 0 bases from J; junction bases left unmatched: 8. Germline-derived CDR1 and CDR2 are SNHLY and FYNNEI. The CDR3 runs to 16 residues. CDR3 sequence (DNA): TGTGCCAGCAGTGGGGGCGGGGGGCCGACCTCCTACGAGCAGTACTTC. Translation: CASSGGGGPTSYEQYF.

The rearrangement links TRBV2 to TRBJ2-5; 8 bases map to TRBD2. The germline V gene encodes CDR1 SNHLY and CDR2 FYNNEI. CDR3 length equals 14 residues. Trimming at V came to 5 bases and at J to 2 bases, leaving 4 bases not matched to a gene. CDR3 amino acids: CASSKGLAQETQYF. CDR3 coding DNA: TGTGCCAGCAGTAAAGGACTAGCTCAAGAGACCCAGTACTTC.

The CDR3 sequence is CASSPGLAQTQYF. As DNA, the CDR3 is TGTGCCAGCAGCCCCGGACTAGCACAGACCCAGTACTTC. V and J are TRBV7-3 and TRBJ2-5; 8 bases are a match to TRBD2. The CDR3 is made up of 13 amino acids. CDR1 and CDR2 (germline): SGHTA, FQGTGA. Trimming removed 5 bases from V and 6 bases from J; junction bases left unmatched: 5.

The chain links TRBV25-1 to TRBJ1-5, with a possible D match to TRBD1 (5 bases). Germline V lookup: CDR1 MGHDK, CDR2 SYGVNS. The CDR3 has 13 amino acids. V was shortened by 5 bases and J by 6 bases, with 11 bases between the two germline ends. The CDR3 spells CASSRDGIQPQHF. As DNA, the CDR3 is TGTGCCAGCAGTCGGGACGGAATTCAGCCCCAGCATTTT.

The chain joins TRBV5-1 to TRBJ2-1; 7 bases fit TRBD2. This CDR3 has 14 amino acids. The germline gives CDR1 SGHRS, CDR2 YFSETQ. Losses at the gene ends were 7 bases for V and 5 bases for J; bases not matched to a gene: 9. The CDR3 nucleotides read TGCGCCAGCCAGCAACGGGACTATCACAATGAGCAGTTCTTC. It specifies CASQQRDYHNEQFF.

This clone was counted a few times. This chain links TRBV6-5 with TRBJ2-7; TRBD1 matches 7 bases. The CDR3 runs 11 residues. CDR1 is MNHEY and CDR2 is SVGAGI in the germline V gene. The ends lost 6 bases at V and 7 bases at J; junction bases unmatched: 3. This CDR3 reads CASRQGVEQYF. The DNA for the CDR3 is TGTGCCAGCAGGCAGGGGGTTGAGCAGTACTTC.

For this clone: One end of the junction is discordant with germline, which a read error may explain. At the DNA level, this CDR3 is encoded by other sequences in the same sample as well. J is TRBJ1-2 and V is TRBV7-8; tentatively, D is TRBD1 (5 bases). The length of the CDR3 is 15 residues. The germline V gene has CDR1 SGHVS and CDR2 FQNEAQ. The CDR3 protein is CASSLAPTGGYGYTF. Written as DNA, the CDR3 is TGTGCTAGCAGCTTAGCGCCCACAGGCGGCTATGGCTACACCTTC.

Details on this clone: Relative to the germline gene, one junction end is altered; a read error may explain this. The V and J genes are TRBV7-7 and TRBJ2-1; 10 nucleotides align to TRBD1. The CDR3 sequence is 13 residues long. Germline V lookup: CDR1 SSHAT, CDR2 FNYEAQ (reference sequence). For the CDR3, the DNA is TGTGCTAGCAGCGCCGGACAGGGGGGTGAGCAGTTCTTC. Translated: CASSAGQGGEQFF.

This chain uses TRBV5-6 with TRBJ1-1; 7 bases are shared with TRBD1. With 6 bases clipped from V and 1 base from J, the junction kept 0 bases outside the gene matches. Germline loops: CDR1 SGHDT, CDR2 YYEEEE. This CDR3 has 12 residues. The CDR3 DNA sequence: TGTGCCAGCAACAGGGGGAACACTGAAGCTTTCTTT. Protein sequence: CASNRGNTEAFF.

The chain recombines TRBV7-2 with TRBJ2-1; the D is unclear. Between the trimmed V and J ends, which lost 1 base and 6 bases, there was a span of 4 bases. The CDR3 has 12 residues. Germline loops: CDR1 SGHTA, CDR2 FQGNSA. DNA for the CDR3: TGTGCCAGCAGCTTAGTCTCCAATGAGCAGTTCTTC. It codes for CASSLVSNEQFF.

The chain combines TRBV5-4 with TRBJ2-7; weak D call: TRBD1 (6 bases). Germline V CDR1 and CDR2: SGHNT, YYREEE (reference sequence). The V end was cut by 0 bases, the J end by 4 bases, with 11 bases between. The CDR3 is made up of 14 amino acids. The CDR3 DNA reads TGTGCCAGCAGCTTGGAAGATACAGGGTACGAGCAGTACTTC. Protein sequence: CASSLEDTGYEQYF.

V and J are TRBV27 and TRBJ2-2; D unresolved. The CDR3 is 13 amino acids. The V and J ends lost 5 bases and 3 bases respectively, with 7 bases between them. The germline CDR1 and CDR2 sequences are MNHEY and SMNVEV (reference sequence). The CDR3 here is CASSRDYTGELFF. Written as DNA, the CDR3 is TGTGCCAGCAGTAGAGATTACACCGGGGAGCTGTTTTTT.

This clone was observed a few times. This chain uses TRBV4-1 with TRBJ2-7, with D perhaps matching TRBD1 or TRBD2 (5 bases each). CDR3 size: 15 residues. In germline, CDR1 is MGHRA, CDR2 YSYEKL. Trimming shortened V by 3 bases and J by 6 bases, and 18 bases separated the two germline ends. This CDR3 is CASSQTPGTPREQYF. The CDR3 nucleotides read TGCGCCAGCAGCCAGACGCCCGGGACGCCCCGCGAGCAGTACTTC.

The chain joins TRBV29-1 to TRBJ2-1; the D gene is possibly TRBD1 (5 bases). Between the trimmed V and J ends, which lost 8 bases and 1 base, there was a span of 15 bases. The CDR3 is made up of 14 amino acids. Germline CDR1 and CDR2: SQVTM and ANQGSEA. CDR3 sequence (DNA): TGCAGCCTACGCTTTCAGGGATCCTACAATGAGCAGTTCTTC. Translated: CSLRFQGSYNEQFF.

The table lists this clone with a count of one. This chain uses TRBV4-3 with TRBJ2-7; TRBD1 might be the D (5 bases). Germline CDR1 is LGHNA and CDR2 is YSLEER. The CDR3 is 15 amino acids. With 0 bases removed from V and 3 bases from J, the gap between germline ends came to 12 bases. DNA of the CDR3: TGCGCCAGCAGCCAAGATACTAACAGGCGCTACGAGCAGTACTTC. Its translation: CASSQDTNRRYEQYF.

The rearrangement joins TRBV7-2 to TRBJ2-5, with D maybe TRBD1 (6 bases). CDR3 size: 15 residues. Per the germline V gene, CDR1 is SGHTA and CDR2 is FQGNSA. Trimming took off 2 bases at V and 2 bases at J, with 12 bases between the two ends. The CDR3 protein is CASSLTMDSQETQYF. CDR3 sequence (DNA): TGTGCCAGCAGCTTAACGATGGACAGTCAAGAGACCCAGTACTTC.

A single count supports this clone. CDR3 region: CASSLFQGAGTDTQYF. The CDR3 bases are TGTGCCAGCAGCTTATTTCAGGGGGCCGGTACAGATACGCAGTATTTT. V gene TRBV7-6 combines with J gene TRBJ2-3; 8 nucleotides line up with TRBD1. This CDR3 contains 16 residues. Germline CDR1 is SGHVS and CDR2 is FNYEAQ. Germline trimming cut 2 bases from V and 3 bases from J; bases unmatched to any gene: 7.